The 7 T cell receptor beta chains in this list originate from one sample, sequenced in a study of blood T cell repertoires in COVID-19. Profiled with immunoSEQ multiplex PCR; TCRdb holds only in-frame clones, not every one. The sample yields 250,000 to 350,000 clones, roughly 83% seen once. The sample comprised peripheral blood. The receptors come from a human donor with COVID-19, enrolled during active disease. The donor label of this sample is uncertain.

The CDR3 DNA sequence: TGCGCCAGCAGCATCACGGGGAGCGCCACTGAAGCTTTCTTT. It encodes CASSITGSATEAFF. The rearrangement joins TRBV5-1 to TRBJ1-1, with D uncertain. V dropped 4 bases and J dropped 4 bases, with 14 bases sitting between them. The CDR3 is 14 amino acids. CDR1 and CDR2 (germline): SGHRS, YFSETQ.

The chain carries TRBV28 and TRBJ2-1, with 13 bases identical to TRBD2. V gave up 5 bases and J gave up 12 bases; unmatched junction bases: 7. Germline CDR1 and CDR2: MDHEN and SYDVKM. The CDR3 has 14 residues. As DNA, the CDR3 is TGTGCCAGCAGTCAAGGACTAGCGGGAGTCACGCAGTTCTTC. This encodes CASSQGLAGVTQFF.

The rearrangement links TRBV4-3 to TRBJ2-2; 14 positions agree with TRBD2. V lost 1 base to trimming and J lost 2 bases; unmatched junction nucleotides: 3. CDR3 length: 18 residues. CDR1 and CDR2 (germline): LGHNA, YSLEER. The CDR3 nucleotides read TGCGCCAGCAGCCAAGCCGGGACTAGCGGGAGTAACACCGGGGAGCTGTTTTTT. This translates into CASSQAGTSGSNTGELFF.

CDR3: CASSSTSGRAWGTGELFF. In DNA form, the CDR3 reads TGTGCCAGCAGCTCAACTAGCGGGAGGGCCTGGGGTACCGGGGAGCTGTTTTTT. The chain has TRBV7-2 and TRBJ2-2; 13 bases fit TRBD2. The ends lost 4 bases at V and 5 bases at J; junction bases unmatched: 10. The germline V gene encodes CDR1 SGHTA and CDR2 FQGNSA. There are 18 residues in the CDR3.

The V call is TRBV5-1, the J call TRBJ1-2; 8 bases fit TRBD1. J lost 4 bases, V lost 7 bases, and 6 bases had no gene match. Per the germline V gene, CDR1 is SGHRS and CDR2 is YFSETQ. This CDR3 spans 13 amino acids. CDR3 sequence (DNA): TGCGCCAGCCAGAGACAGGGGAGCTATGGCTACACCTTC. It codes for CASQRQGSYGYTF.

A word on this clone: An end of the junction differs from the germline gene, which may be a read error. This chain connects TRBV27 to TRBJ1-5; a possible D gene is TRBD1 (6 bases). The CDR3 is 14 amino acids. In germline, CDR1 is MNHEY, CDR2 SMNVEV (reference sequence). The DNA of the CDR3 is TGTGCCAGCCGTTTGACATCAGGGGATCAGCCCCAGCATTTT. Protein: CASRLTSGDQPQHF.

The chain is built from TRBV28 and TRBJ1-4; 8 nucleotides agree with TRBD1. With 6 bases clipped from V and 8 bases from J, the junction kept 8 bases outside the gene matches. CDR3 length equals 14 residues. CDR1 is MDHEN and CDR2 is SYDVKM in the germline V gene. In DNA, the CDR3 is TGTGCCAGCAGCACAGACAGGGGTCGGGAAAAACTGTTTTTT. Residues: CASSTDRGREKLFF.